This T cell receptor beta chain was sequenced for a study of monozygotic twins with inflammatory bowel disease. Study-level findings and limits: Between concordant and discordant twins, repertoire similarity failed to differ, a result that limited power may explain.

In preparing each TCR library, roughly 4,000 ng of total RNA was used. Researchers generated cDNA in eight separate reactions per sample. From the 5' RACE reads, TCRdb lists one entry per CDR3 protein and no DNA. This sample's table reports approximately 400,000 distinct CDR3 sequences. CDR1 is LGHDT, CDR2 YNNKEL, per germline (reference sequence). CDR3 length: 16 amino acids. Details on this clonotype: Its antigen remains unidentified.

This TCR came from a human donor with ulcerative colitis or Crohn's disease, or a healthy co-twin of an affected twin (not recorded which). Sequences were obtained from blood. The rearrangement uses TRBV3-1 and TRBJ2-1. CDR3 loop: CASSQDLPSSYNEQFF.